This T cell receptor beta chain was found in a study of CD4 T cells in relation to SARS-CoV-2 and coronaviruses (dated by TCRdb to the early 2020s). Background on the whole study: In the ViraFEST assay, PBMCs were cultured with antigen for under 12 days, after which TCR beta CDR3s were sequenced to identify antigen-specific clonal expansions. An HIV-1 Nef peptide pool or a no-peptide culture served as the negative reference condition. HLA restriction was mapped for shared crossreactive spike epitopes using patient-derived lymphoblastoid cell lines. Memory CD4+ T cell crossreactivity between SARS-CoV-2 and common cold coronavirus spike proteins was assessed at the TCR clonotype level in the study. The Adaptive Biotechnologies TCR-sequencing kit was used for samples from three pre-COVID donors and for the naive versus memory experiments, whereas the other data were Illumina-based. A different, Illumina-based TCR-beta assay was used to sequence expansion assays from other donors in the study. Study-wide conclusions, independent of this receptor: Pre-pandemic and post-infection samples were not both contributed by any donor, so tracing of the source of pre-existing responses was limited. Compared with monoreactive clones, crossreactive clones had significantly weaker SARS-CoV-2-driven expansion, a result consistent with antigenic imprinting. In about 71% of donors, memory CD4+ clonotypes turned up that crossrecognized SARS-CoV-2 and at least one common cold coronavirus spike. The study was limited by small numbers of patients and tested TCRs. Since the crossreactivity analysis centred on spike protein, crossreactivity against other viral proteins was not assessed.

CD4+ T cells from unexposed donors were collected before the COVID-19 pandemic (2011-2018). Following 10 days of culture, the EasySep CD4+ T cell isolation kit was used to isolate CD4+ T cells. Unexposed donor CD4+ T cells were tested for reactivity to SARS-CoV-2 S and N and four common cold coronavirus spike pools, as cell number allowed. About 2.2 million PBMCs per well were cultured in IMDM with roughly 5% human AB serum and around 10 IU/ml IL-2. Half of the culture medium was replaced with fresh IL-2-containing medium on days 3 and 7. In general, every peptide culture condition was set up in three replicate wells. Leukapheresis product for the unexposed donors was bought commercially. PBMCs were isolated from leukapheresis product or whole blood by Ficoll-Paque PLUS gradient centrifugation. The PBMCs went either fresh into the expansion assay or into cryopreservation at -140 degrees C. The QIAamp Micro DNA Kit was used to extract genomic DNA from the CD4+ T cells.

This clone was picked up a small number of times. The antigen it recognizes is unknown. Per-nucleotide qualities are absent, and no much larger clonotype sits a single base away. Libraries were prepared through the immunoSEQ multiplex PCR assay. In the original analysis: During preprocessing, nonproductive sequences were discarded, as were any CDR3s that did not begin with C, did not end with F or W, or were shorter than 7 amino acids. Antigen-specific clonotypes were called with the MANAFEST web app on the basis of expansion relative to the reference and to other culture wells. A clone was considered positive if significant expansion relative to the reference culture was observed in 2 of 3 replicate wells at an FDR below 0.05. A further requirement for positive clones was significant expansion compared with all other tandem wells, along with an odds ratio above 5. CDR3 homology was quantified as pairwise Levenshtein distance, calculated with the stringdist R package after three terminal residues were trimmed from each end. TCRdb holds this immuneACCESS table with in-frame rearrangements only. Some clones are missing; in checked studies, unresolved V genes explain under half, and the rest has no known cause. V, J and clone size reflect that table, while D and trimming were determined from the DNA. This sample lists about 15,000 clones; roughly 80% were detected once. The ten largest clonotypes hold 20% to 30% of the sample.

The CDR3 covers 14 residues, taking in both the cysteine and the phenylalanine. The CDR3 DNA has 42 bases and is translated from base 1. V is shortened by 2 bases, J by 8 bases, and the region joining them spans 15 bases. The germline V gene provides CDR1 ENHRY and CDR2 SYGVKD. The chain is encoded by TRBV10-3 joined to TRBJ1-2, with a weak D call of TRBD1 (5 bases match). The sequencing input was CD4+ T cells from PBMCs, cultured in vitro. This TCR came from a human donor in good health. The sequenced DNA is TGTGCCATCAGTGAGCCCCCAGGGACCCTCGGCTACACCTTC. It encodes CAISEPPGTLGYTF.